The T cell receptor beta chain described here comes from a study of blood T cell repertoires in COVID-19. Study-wide context: Material from acute and convalescent COVID-19 was sourced from the United States, Italy and Spain. The analysed material was cDNA or gDNA that came from T cells, B-cell-depleted T cells, or PBMCs.

The germline CDR1 and CDR2 sequences are LNHDA and SQIVND (reference sequence). V lost 1 base and J 0 bases, leaving 14 bases between the germline ends. The CDR3 loop spans 17 amino acids. Original methodology: Estimation of nucleated cell counts relied on the amplification of reference gene primers. The protocol was immunoSEQ multiplex PCR, while the TCRdb copy is restricted to in-frame clones and leaves out a portion. Clone size and the V and J calls come from that table; the DNA yielded D and trimming. The sample lists about 70,000 clones; about four fifths were seen once. The genes are TRBV19 and TRBJ2-3; D might be TRBD1 (6 bases). The TCR comes from a woman aged 55-69 years with acute or convalescent COVID-19. The material sequenced was peripheral blood. CDR3: CASSIAGTLTSTDTQYF. The CDR3 nucleotides are TGTGCCAGTAGTATAGCCGGGACACTCACTAGCACAGATACGCAGTATTTT.